This T cell receptor beta chain was observed in a study of shared clonotypes between healthy human individuals (dated by TCRdb to 2018 to 2021). The study in broad terms: The cohort included three men and a couple of women between 18 and 49 years of age. Each donor's leukapheresis produced roughly between roughly 0.85 and 9.5 billion PBMCs. The study deeply sequenced blood TCR repertoires of several healthy adults to estimate repertoire size and the extent of clonotype sharing between individuals. To increase sequencing depth and limit assay-specific biases, different laboratories used diverse techniques to prepare libraries and sequence TCR repertoires. For each donor, CD4 naive and CD4 memory were each given three plates, CD8 naive was given two plates, and CD8 memory was given one plate.

General study outcomes and caveats: Sampling was restricted to blood, and TCR repertoires in tissues likely differ from the TCR repertoires found in blood. Across four donors, approximately 4.9% of naive CD4, 3% to 3.5% of naive CD8, approximately 2.5% of memory CD4, and over 0.35% of memory CD8 clonotypes were shared. Larger estimated clonotype richness was generally found for naive subsets than for memory subsets. Based on pairwise subsampling, the degree of clonotype sharing among donors was expected to be affected by sequencing depth. Incomplete sequencing was indicated by rarefaction of sorted-subset datasets, despite the large sequencing depth. Clonotypes shared by all four sorted-subset donors showed higher generation probabilities than non-shared clonotypes. Because the study included only a small number of donors, the genetic and exposure-history diversity represented was limited.

Using the deep immunoSEQ assay, TCR CDR3 regions were amplified from genomic DNA by multiplex PCR. For each cell subset, the extracted genomic DNA was distributed evenly across all wells of several immunoSEQ 96-well plates, and each plate served as one replicate. For sorted subsets, approximately 0.2 ug of genomic DNA, equivalent to around 29,000 T cell genomes, went into each replicate PCR. The purified libraries were quantified using a Qubit 3.0 fluorometer, sized with a Bioanalyzer 2100, and then quantified again using the KAPA Library Quantification kit. Every immunoSEQ 96-well plate was sequenced on a dedicated single-read 150-cycle Illumina NextSeq 550 flow cell. Per the authors' processing: The immunoSEQ output contained only junctional sequences without quality scores, so filtering could not match that applied to full-length reads. Sequences were annotated with PyIR, a Python wrapper for IgBLAST v1.9, and V/J genes and CDR3 were assigned using IMGT germline references. Reads were removed for weak V/J assignments (E-value above 1e-6), missing CDR3, stop codons, out-of-frame junctions, or ambiguous translated residues. V3J clonotypes were defined as sequences sharing an identical inferred V gene, J gene, and CDR3 amino acid sequence. Percentage overlap between repertoires was calculated by dividing the number of shared unique clonotypes by the size of the smaller repertoire. RTK rarefaction, the Chao1 estimator, and Recon v2.1 estimates of unobserved clonotypes were used to assess repertoire richness. Generation probabilities were computed with OLGA for all TCRbeta clonotypes obtained by the gDNA method from several donors. In TCRdb, the immuneACCESS table is reduced to in-frame sequences with V and J assigned. These tables do not hold every clone; where another copy was compared, an unresolved V gene accounts for under half, and the others remain unexplained. That table is the source of V, J and clone size, and D and trimming were worked out from the DNA. For this sample there are 2,100,000 or so clones; approximately 94% appear just once. The top ten hold roughly 0.13% of the sample.

Healthy HIV-negative adults with no recently reported acute infections or vaccinations were included as donors. Only Caucasian adults living in Nashville, Tennessee, USA were represented among the donors. CD4+ T cells were enriched by magnetic negative selection, after which naive cells were positively selected on CD45RA and the negative fraction was taken as the memory subset. Blood was obtained by leukapheresis, after which PBMCs were separated by Ficoll-Histopaque density gradient centrifugation and cryopreserved in liquid nitrogen vapor phase. Analytical flow cytometry was used to check the purity and quantity of each magnetically sorted T cell population. Each sorted fraction had its genomic DNA isolated and then quantified by UV absorbance on a Nanodrop 2000c. V trim: 6 bases; J trim: 2 bases; unmatched bases: 10. From its cysteine to its phenylalanine, the CDR3 spans 15 amino acids. The entry retains the CDR3 DNA only, 45 bases that are in frame from base 1. Reading the germline V gene gives CDR1 MDHEN and CDR2 SYDVKM.

Comments on this clone: This receptor's antigen is unknown. Within one base of it there is no much larger clone, and no base qualities were kept. This specimen includes other DNA sequences encoding the same CDR3.

The sequence is built from TRBV28 and TRBJ2-7, and 7 bases in between align with TRBD1. Input material: naive CD4+ T cells sorted from blood. The cell subset or site label corresponds to: CD45RA+ positively selected. This sequence originates from a man aged 18 to 30 in good health. The CDR3 in this case is CASSSPGTGAYEQYF. The DNA sequence is as follows: TGTGCCAGCAGCAGCCCCGGCACAGGGGCCTACGAGCAGTACTTC.